This T cell receptor (beta chain) was captured by sequencing in a study of blood T cell repertoires in COVID-19. Background on the study: The United States, Italy and Spain provided the acute and convalescent COVID-19 samples.

This clone was observed a single time. The CDR3 is 16 amino acids. Looked up from germline, CDR1 is SGHDT and CDR2 is YYEEEE. Unmatched junction bases numbered 7, after V lost 1 base and J lost 1 base. Those enrolled, adults aged roughly 18 to 89 years, came from fewer than 25 US areas. Cohorts were determined from participant-reported clinical history. Recovered Cohort 3 donors showed two negative PCRs, clearance, or symptom resolution. Generated by immunoSEQ multiplex PCR, the TCRdb table keeps only in-frame clones and is missing some. The sample lists a few hundred thousand clones, about nine tenths seen once, with around 1.9% in the top ten.

The V and J genes are TRBV5-6 and TRBJ2-5; 7 nucleotides agree with TRBD2. The receptor comes from a woman aged 60-70 years who had recovered from COVID-19. The sequencing sample was made of PBMCs or T cells enriched from blood (not recorded which). In DNA form, the CDR3 reads TGTGCCAGCAGCTTGAAGGCTAGCGGCATCCAAGAGACCCAGTACTTC. Its protein product is CASSLKASGIQETQYF.